The next 7 T cell receptor beta chains were all read from a single sample in a study of cytotoxic CD8 clonotypes in ibrutinib-treated CLL. Using immunoSEQ multiplex PCR, the repertoire was profiled, and TCRdb retains in-frame clones only, with some absent. The repertoire holds fewer than 40,000 clones, with approximately 67% as singletons. Specimen: PBMCs, collected at disease progression, from a patient treated with ibrutinib. The receptors derive from a human donor with chronic lymphocytic leukemia.

The J gene is TRBJ2-2, the V gene TRBV7-2; 7 positions agree with TRBD1. The CDR3 is 17 residues long. V trimming: 5 bases; J trimming: 4 bases; junction bases outside the gene matches: 13. Germline-derived CDR1 and CDR2 are SGHTA and FQGNSA. The CDR3 loop is CASSRPPTGQSTGELFF. CDR3 DNA sequence: TGTGCCAGCAGCCGACCGCCGACAGGGCAGTCCACCGGGGAGCTGTTTTTT.

The chain joins TRBV28 to TRBJ1-2; D may be TRBD1 (5 bases). The germline V gene has CDR1 MDHEN and CDR2 SYDVKM. The CDR3 runs 13 residues. Trimming left V 3 bases short and J 6 bases short, with 11 bases between. CDR3 protein: CASSFNGADGYTF. The DNA for the CDR3 is TGTGCCAGCAGTTTCAATGGGGCGGATGGCTACACCTTC.

V gene TRBV30 combines with J gene TRBJ1-2; 8 bases line up with TRBD1. Germline assignment: CDR1 GTSNPN and CDR2 SVGIG (reference sequence). The ends lost 1 base at V and 0 bases at J; junction bases unmatched: 7. The CDR3 spans 16 residues. Written as DNA, the CDR3 is TGTGCCTGGAGTGCGCCCGGGACAGGAGCTAACTATGGCTACACCTTC. Amino acid sequence: CAWSAPGTGANYGYTF.

This clone was seen a single time. The V and J genes are TRBV4-1 and TRBJ2-1; D remains ambiguous. The CDR3 runs 12 residues. Looked up from germline, CDR1 is MGHRA and CDR2 is YSYEKL. V was clipped by 3 bases and J by 8 bases, with 8 bases between them. The DNA for the CDR3 is TGCGCCAGCAGCCATACCGGTTATGAGCAGTTCTTC. Its protein product is CASSHTGYEQFF.

This clone has a handful of counts. The chain combines TRBV19 with TRBJ2-1; 7 bases are a match to TRBD2. The V gene's germline CDR1 is LNHDA and CDR2 SQIVND (reference sequence). The CDR3 is made up of 17 amino acids. V trimming: 2 bases; J trimming: 8 bases; junction bases outside the gene matches: 15. The CDR3 coding sequence is TGTGCCAGTAGTATAATTGGCGCCTTCGTCCGGGGGGATGAGCAGTTCTTC. Amino acids: CASSIIGAFVRGDEQFF. The full variable domain, in which reference TRBV19 and TRBJ2-1 provide the parts outside the CDR3, is DGGITQSPKYLFRKEGQNVTLSCEQNLNHDAMYWYRQDPGQGLRLIYYSQIVNDFQKGDIAEGYSVSREKKESFPLTVTSAQKNPTAFYLCASSIIGAFVRGDEQFFGPGTRLTVL.

This clone occurred once. The V call is TRBV5-4, the J call TRBJ1-6; D is unclear. There are 14 residues in the CDR3. Trimming pared 1 base from V and 9 bases from J, leaving 11 bases between. Germline CDR1 and CDR2: SGHNT and YYREEE (reference sequence). The CDR3 spells CASSLWGVGSPLHF. As DNA, the CDR3 is TGTGCCAGCAGCTTGTGGGGTGTAGGTTCACCCCTCCACTTT.

This clone appeared a single time. V is TRBV29-1 and J is TRBJ2-1, with D perhaps TRBD2 (6 bases). The germline V gene has CDR1 SQVTM and CDR2 ANQGSEA. V was cut by 8 bases and J by 5 bases, with 16 bases left in between. The CDR3 sequence is 13 residues long. In DNA, the CDR3 is TGCAGCCATCGGCCTGGAGGGGACAATGAGCAGTTCTTC. Protein product: CSHRPGGDNEQFF.